This T cell receptor (beta chain) emerged from a study of Ad26.COV2.S vaccination and SARS-CoV-2 variants. Study as a whole: As a participant in COV1001, the donor was in the Ad26.COV2.S trial arm.

General observations from the study: Vaccinated and placebo-treated recipients had similar non-spike TCR breadth. People given the vaccine had a wider spike-specific TCR breadth than placebo recipients did.

Produced via immunoSEQ multiplex PCR; TCRdb's table is partial and in-frame only. The sample lists 300,000 to 400,000 clones, approximately 84% occurring once. This clone was counted a single time. Its antigen is undetermined. Treatment specified: 15 to 20 received Ad26.COV2.S at low or high dose, single or two shots; 5 received placebo; per-sample allocation not given. Sampling was done on day 63 after the first vaccine or placebo injection. This CDR3 region has 13 residues. The source of this sequence is a person aged 18 to 65 who received the Ad26.COV2.S COVID-19 vaccine or a placebo. Sequencing used peripheral blood, obtained in a trial of Ad26.COV2.S vaccine versus placebo. This chain connects TRBV21-1 to TRBJ1-2; TRBD1 is the table's D call, not checked against the DNA. TRBV21-1 is a pseudogene. CDR3 residues: CASSNWGLGGYTF. Written as DNA, the CDR3 is TGTGCCAGCAGCAATTGGGGGCTGGGAGGCTACACCTTC.